The 2 T cell receptor beta chains below were found in one sample sequenced in a study of T cell changes during pregnancy in multiple sclerosis. Using immunoSEQ multiplex PCR, the repertoire was profiled, and TCRdb retains in-frame clones only, with some absent. The sample consists of tens of thousands of clones, approximately 90% of them appearing once. This sample comprised peripheral blood, obtained in the first trimester of pregnancy. These receptors were collected from a female donor in good health, enrolled as a control in a pregnancy study.

The genes are TRBV2 and TRBJ2-4; TRBD1 matches 8 bases. Germline CDR1 and CDR2: SNHLY and FYNNEI. This CDR3 spans 15 amino acids. Trimming cost V 5 bases and J 9 bases; bases outside gene matches: 12. CDR3 amino acids: CASSRTDRGGSIQYF. The CDR3 DNA reads as TGTGCCAGCAGTCGCACAGACAGGGGAGGATCCATTCAGTACTTC.

The chain carries TRBV7-9 and TRBJ2-1; TRBD1 agrees at 7 bases. The germline V gene has CDR1 SEHNR and CDR2 FQNEAQ (reference sequence). V lost 6 bases and J lost 9; bases outside the gene matches: 5. CDR3 length: 12 residues. In DNA form, the CDR3 reads TGTGCCAGCAGGGCCACAGGGGTTGAGCAGTTCTTC. Protein: CASRATGVEQFF.